This T cell receptor beta chain was profiled in a study of cytomegalovirus exposure and HLA in healthy donors. Overall study context: Early released data had tens of millions of unique TCRs, all coming from HLA-typed donors. General study points: The Asian-associated ancestry cluster reportedly had fewer N-insertions than the roughly 670-donor mean in a later analysis.

About this clone: Its target is unknown.

V lost 6 bases to trimming and J lost 3 bases; unmatched junction nucleotides: 9. Germline CDR1 reads SGHAT; CDR2 reads FQNNGV. The CDR3 loop spans 16 amino acids. The PCR made use of 60 Vbeta and 13 Jbeta primers. Repertoires were generated with immunoSEQ multiplex PCR, while TCRdb's copy carries only in-frame clones and drops some. Of about 130,000 clones in the sample, roughly 78% were seen once. The sequenced material came from PBMCs. V and J are TRBV11-2 and TRBJ1-1, with 11 bases aligning to TRBD1. This receptor was taken from a man aged 45-65 years in good health and CMV-seropositive. CDR3 sequence (DNA): TGTGCCAGCAGGAGATTTGCGGGACAGGGGGACACTGAAGCTTTCTTT. The encoded protein is CASRRFAGQGDTEAFF.